This entry is about one T cell receptor beta chain. Its target is unknown. This may come from a read error, since a much larger clone is one base off. The CDR3 is made up of 18 amino acids. The data were obtained in a study of neurological immune-mediated disorders. Study findings and constraints: While HTLV-1-associated myelopathy showed the greatest TCR clonal expansion, multiple sclerosis showed the least, falling below healthy controls.

The authors produced cDNA by 5'RACE using 10-nucleotide random UMIs. One entry per CDR3 protein, called by TCRdb with MiXCR from the 5' RACE reads. The data contain under 60,000 distinct CDR3 sequences, about 9.3% of them singletons. The TCR sequence derives from a woman in her forties with HTLV-1-associated myelopathy (HAM/TSP). The source material was PBMCs. V and J are TRBV12-3 or TRBV12-4 and TRBJ2-2; TRBD2 matches 14 bases. DNA for the CDR3: TGTGTCAGCAGCCGGACTAGCGGGGGGCCCTATAACACCGGGGAGCTGTTTTTT. Translating gives CVSSRTSGGPYNTGELFF.